The sequence of this T cell receptor (beta chain) was determined in a study of identical twins listed by TCRdb under 2016. With respect to the entire study: To test whether fetal clonotypes persist, the study used deep sequencing on TCR alpha and beta repertoires from monozygotic twins, unrelated adults of various ages, and cord blood. To rule out contamination, replicate twin experiments were performed at different times with different library preparation protocols.

Only healthy Caucasian donors were included. Trimming accounts for 0 bases at V and 8 bases at J, while the number of junction bases matched to no gene is 6. Via the germline V gene (reference sequence), CDR1 is DFQATT and CDR2 SNEGSKA. The CDR3 holds 13 amino acids from the cysteine to the phenylalanine. Only the CDR3 DNA stays, 39 bases, in frame from base 1. Libraries were prepared through 5' RACE. Sequencer: Illumina HiSeq 2000. Template switching added a universal primer binding site, and the final cDNA carried a unique molecular identifier that allowed TCR cDNA molecules to be counted accurately. First-strand cDNA for TCR alpha and beta chains was synthesized from specific primers in the conserved constant-segment region. To control for contamination, each cDNA library was double barcoded with a SMART-Mk sample barcode plus Illumina barcodes. Two successive PCR steps introduced TruSeq adapter sequences along with Illumina sample barcodes. The TCR alpha and beta cDNA libraries were sequenced on the Illumina HiSeq platform using custom primers. In the original analysis: Unique molecular identifiers were extracted from raw reads with MiGEC, and CDR3 positions were determined with MiXCR. For each individual, recombination models were inferred using an EM algorithm with the repgenHMM and IGoR tools. Shared clonotype analysis was performed with the tcR package in R, normalizing sharing by the product of cloneset sizes. To study raw recombination free of thymic and clonal selection effects, out-of-frame nonproductive sequences were analyzed. In-frame beta chains were kept once TCRdb had trimmed the public reads at Q25 with fastp and called clones with MiXCR. Rows with a matching CDR3 protein are joined into one entry that keeps the most common DNA and genes. TCRdb, rather than the study authors, made the V and J calls. The sample data list 1.5 million to 2 million distinct CDR3 sequences, and 32% of these were observed just once. Jointly, the top ten make up less than 0.35% of the sample.

Worth noting for this clonotype: This clone's antigen is unknown. No quality values exist for individual bases; no much larger clone is one base distant.

General study outcomes and caveats: Invariant T cells such as MAIT and iNKT could partly confound zero-insertion analyses, though diverse VJ usage argued against this for most clonotypes. In monozygotic twins, recombination models systematically underestimated out-of-frame TCR alpha sharing, but the models matched the sharing seen between unrelated individuals. Excess twin sharing in beta out-of-frame sequences was weaker because fewer shared sequences lowered the signal-to-noise ratio. Compared with coincidental sharing between unrelated individuals, out-of-frame TCR alpha sequences shared between twins showed an excess of sequences with low generation probability. Conclusions relied on cross-sectional statistical analysis, since the same donors could not be followed over many years. Abundant cord blood beta clonotypes carried fewer insertions; young adult naive repertoires showed a weaker similar trend, while memory repertoires showed none.

Material: cord blood. This clonotype originated in a newborn girl in good health. The V and J genes are TRBV20-1 and TRBJ1-2; TRBD1 aligns with 7 central bases. The CDR3 protein is CSARDEQGPGYTF. The DNA sequence is TGCAGTGCTAGAGATGAACAGGGGCCCGGCTACACCTTC.